The next 30 T cell receptor beta chains were all read from a single sample in a study of circulating and synovial CD4+ cells in juvenile arthritis. Clones were sequenced by immunoSEQ multiplex PCR, and TCRdb holds only the in-frame ones, with some missing. The data hold tens of thousands of clones, with about 94% observed a single time. Specimen: CD4+ T cells from blood. The receptor set was obtained from a human donor with juvenile idiopathic arthritis.

V gene TRBV19 combines with J gene TRBJ1-1, with 10 positions matching TRBD1. This CDR3 comprises 14 residues. V lost 4 bases, J lost 4 bases, and 3 bases stayed unmatched. In germline, CDR1 is LNHDA, CDR2 SQIVND (reference sequence). The CDR3 region is CASSTDRGLTEAFF. The CDR3 nucleotides read TGTGCCAGTAGTACCGACAGGGGGCTCACTGAAGCTTTCTTT.

V is TRBV6-5 and J is TRBJ1-2; a possible D gene is TRBD1 (5 bases). Germline V lookup: CDR1 MNHEY, CDR2 SVGAGI. The CDR3 spans 16 residues. Deletions cut 0 bases from V and 2 bases from J, with 13 bases between. This CDR3 reads CASSYSVQGRNYGYTF. CDR3 sequence (DNA): TGTGCCAGCAGTTACTCAGTGCAGGGAAGGAACTATGGCTACACCTTC.

The chain uses TRBV5-8 and TRBJ2-5, with 7 bases identical to TRBD2. With 7 bases clipped from V and 7 bases from J, the junction kept 10 bases outside the gene matches. The length of the CDR3 is 13 residues. Germline loops: CDR1 SGHTS, CDR2 YDEGEE. The CDR3 DNA follows: TGTGCCAGCCGTCCCCCGGGGGGTAGGACCCAGTACTTC. Translated, it gives CASRPPGGRTQYF.

The rearrangement uses TRBV27 and TRBJ2-7; D gene unclear. CDR1 and CDR2 from the germline V gene are MNHEY and SMNVEV (reference sequence). V was clipped by 5 bases and J by 2 bases, with 10 bases between them. The CDR3 consists of 13 residues. The CDR3: CASSAVAPYEQYF. CDR3 bases: TGTGCCAGCAGTGCGGTGGCCCCCTACGAGCAGTACTTC.

This chain uses TRBV7-2 with TRBJ2-3; possibly TRBD2 for D (6 bases). CDR3 size: 16 residues. The V end lost 2 bases, the J end lost 2 bases, and 14 bases lay between the germline ends. The germline CDR1 and CDR2 sequences are SGHTA and FQGNSA. The CDR3 DNA is TGTGCCAGCAGCTTACCCCTGACTAGAGCCACAGATACGCAGTATTTT. Amino acids: CASSLPLTRATDTQYF. The entire variable domain, with the rest obtained from reference TRBV7-2 and TRBJ2-3, is as follows: GAGVSQSPSNKVTEKGKDVELRCDPISGHTALYWYRQSLGQGLEFLIYFQGNSAPDKSGLPSDRFSAERTGGSVSTLTIQRTQQEDSAVYLCASSLPLTRATDTQYFGPGTRLTVL.

V is TRBV6-6 and J is TRBJ2-7; 9 bases align to TRBD1. Losses at the gene ends were 7 bases for V and 4 bases for J; bases not matched to a gene: 8. The CDR3 extends over 14 amino acids. Germline CDR1 and CDR2: MNHNY and SVGAGI (reference sequence). DNA for the CDR3: TGTGCCAGCACCTCGGGGGGACAGGGTTACGAGCAGTACTTC. Translation gives CASTSGGQGYEQYF.

The J gene is TRBJ2-3, the V gene TRBV5-4; TRBD2 matches 11 bases. In germline, CDR1 is SGHNT, CDR2 YYREEE (reference sequence). The trim removed 5 bases at V and 7 bases at J, leaving 15 bases unmatched. The CDR3 is made up of 17 amino acids. The CDR3 nucleotides read TGTGCCAGCAGTGGACGTAGCGGGGGGGGTTCCCCATATACGCAGTATTTT. The encoded protein is CASSGRSGGGSPYTQYF. Full variable domain (rest looked up from reference TRBV5-4 and TRBJ2-3): ETGVTQSPTHLIKTRGQQVTLRCSSQSGHNTVSWYQQALGQGPQFIFQYYREEENGRGNFPPRFSGLQFPNYSSELNVNALELDDSALYLCASSGRSGGGSPYTQYFGPGTRLTVL.

V is TRBV25-1 and J is TRBJ2-1; 7 bases are shared with TRBD2. CDR1 and CDR2 from the germline V gene are MGHDK and SYGVNS. The V segment lost 2 bases and the J segment 4 bases; nucleotides outside the gene matches: 5. CDR3 length: 15 residues. The CDR3 coding sequence is TGTGCCAGCAGTGAAAGCGGGGAGTTTTACAATGAGCAGTTCTTC. Translated, it gives CASSESGEFYNEQFF.

The chain employs TRBV15 and TRBJ1-2, with D unresolved. Per germline, CDR1 LNHNV and CDR2 YYDKDF (reference sequence). Trimming left V 4 bases short and J 4 bases short, with 7 bases between. CDR3 length equals 12 residues. The CDR3 coding sequence is TGTGCCACCAGCAACCGGGTCTATGGCTACACCTTC. Encoded protein: CATSNRVYGYTF.

The chain has TRBV5-6 and TRBJ1-1; tentatively, D is TRBD1 (5 bases). V was shortened by 0 bases and J by 4 bases, with 10 bases between the two germline ends. Germline V gives CDR1 SGHDT, CDR2 YYEEEE. This CDR3 has 14 residues. DNA of the CDR3: TGTGCCAGCAGCTTGGTTGGGGCAGTCACTGAAGCTTTCTTT. Protein product: CASSLVGAVTEAFF.

The V and J genes are TRBV9 and TRBJ1-2; unclear D gene. Trimming pared 0 bases from V and 0 bases from J, leaving 12 bases between. CDR1 is SGDLS, CDR2 YYNGEE, per germline. This CDR3 has 16 amino acids. DNA of the CDR3: TGTGCCAGCAGCGTAGAGGTCGGAGGGCCTAACTATGGCTACACCTTC. As protein: CASSVEVGGPNYGYTF.

This rearrangement joins TRBV11-3 to TRBJ2-7, with D possibly TRBD1 on 6 matching bases. The CDR3 is 14 amino acids. CDR1 SGHNT and CDR2 YENEEA come from the germline V gene. Between the trimmed V and J ends, which lost 5 bases and 2 bases, there was a span of 13 bases. Here the CDR3 DNA reads TGTGCCAGCAGCACTCGGACAGCACCCTACGAGCAGTACTTC. As protein: CASSTRTAPYEQYF.

There are a few counts of this clone. The rearrangement uses TRBV19 and TRBJ2-5; weak D call: TRBD2 (6 bases). The CDR3 length is 15 residues. V lost 3 bases and J lost 5, with 16 bases in between. Looked up from germline, CDR1 is LNHDA and CDR2 is SQIVND (reference sequence). The CDR3 protein is CASSMMARAGETQYF. For the CDR3, the DNA is TGTGCCAGTAGTATGATGGCCAGGGCGGGGGAGACCCAGTACTTC.

V is TRBV5-4 and J is TRBJ2-5, with 13 bases matching TRBD2. The J call could be wrong; TRBJ2-7 is a better fit for the DNA end. Germline assignment: CDR1 SGHNT and CDR2 YYREEE (reference sequence). The CDR3 is made up of 16 amino acids. The CDR3 protein is CASSSGLAGVTYEQYF. The CDR3 bases are TGTGCCAGCAGCTCAGGACTAGCGGGGGTTACCTACGAGCAGTACTTC.

The J gene is TRBJ1-2, the V gene TRBV5-8, with D perhaps TRBD1 (6 bases). This CDR3 is 14 amino acids long. The germline CDR1 and CDR2 sequences are SGHTS and YDEGEE. V lost 0 bases and J lost 7, with 13 bases in between. The CDR3 reads CASSLAQGMGGYTF. The CDR3, as DNA: TGTGCCAGCAGCTTGGCCCAGGGGATGGGTGGCTACACCTTC.

This sequence joins TRBV29-1 and TRBJ1-5; D is perhaps TRBD1 (5 bases). This CDR3 spans 13 amino acids. The V gene's germline CDR1 is SQVTM and CDR2 ANQGSEA. The germline V and J ends were trimmed by 5 bases and 5 bases, with 13 bases remaining between them. The CDR3 spells CSVRGSGDQPQHF. The CDR3 DNA sequence: TGCAGCGTTCGGGGTTCGGGGGATCAGCCCCAGCATTTT.

The chain links TRBV11-2 to TRBJ1-4; D remains ambiguous. Germline V lookup: CDR1 SGHAT, CDR2 FQNNGV. Trimming removed 0 bases at V and 8 bases at J, with 7 bases between. This CDR3 comprises 13 residues. In nucleotides, the CDR3 is TGTGCCAGCAGCTTAGATAGTGCGGAAAAACTGTTTTTT. Its protein product is CASSLDSAEKLFF.

The chain is built from TRBV7-8 and TRBJ1-2; 8 bases match TRBD1. The CDR3 runs to 14 residues. Germline V CDR1 and CDR2: SGHVS, FQNEAQ. The ends lost 4 bases at V and 7 bases at J; junction bases unmatched: 8. The CDR3, as DNA: TGTGCCAGCAGCTCGTGGAGACAGGGGCTTGGCTACACCTTC. Its translation: CASSSWRQGLGYTF.

The chain links TRBV27 to TRBJ2-3, with TRBD1 matching 12 bases. CDR3 size: 16 residues. Looked up from germline, CDR1 is MNHEY and CDR2 is SMNVEV (reference sequence). V dropped 5 bases and J dropped 2; count of bases not matched to a gene: 5. CDR3 DNA sequence: TGTGCCAGCAGTCGGGGACAGGGGGCGTCCACAGATACGCAGTATTTT. Translated, it gives CASSRGQGASTDTQYF.

The chain joins TRBV30 to TRBJ2-4; the D is unclear. Trimming removed 3 bases from V and 6 bases from J, with 6 bases in between. This CDR3 region has 11 residues. Per the germline V gene, CDR1 is GTSNPN and CDR2 is SVGIG (reference sequence). The CDR3, as DNA: TGTGCCTGGAGGCGAGGAAACATTCAGTACTTC. It is translated as CAWRRGNIQYF.

The chain employs TRBV15 and TRBJ1-4, with D unresolved. CDR1 is LNHNV, CDR2 YYDKDF, per germline (reference sequence). The V end was cut by 6 bases, the J end by 7 bases, with 18 bases between. The CDR3 spans 15 residues. The CDR3 DNA sequence: TGTGCCACCAGTAATACTCTAGGTCTAGGTGAAAAACTGTTTTTT. It translates to CATSNTLGLGEKLFF. Together with reference TRBV15 and TRBJ1-4, the CDR3 gives the full variable domain: DAMVIQNPRYQVTQFGKPVTLSCSQTLNHNVMYWYQQKSSQAPKLLFHYYDKDFNNEADTPDNFQSRRPNTSFCFLDIRSPGLGDTAMYLCATSNTLGLGEKLFFGSGTQLSVL.

V and J are TRBV11-3 and TRBJ2-7, with 10 nucleotides matching TRBD1. With V trimmed by 5 bases and J by 3 bases, 7 bases remained unmatched. Germline V gene lookup returns CDR1 SGHNT and CDR2 YENEEA. This CDR3 has 15 amino acids. CDR3 residues: CASSVGQGGDYEQYF. The CDR3, as DNA: TGTGCCAGCAGCGTAGGACAGGGGGGAGACTACGAGCAGTACTTC.

The chain is built from TRBV5-4 and TRBJ1-4; TRBD1 matches at 9 bases. V lost 2 bases to trimming and J lost 5 bases; unmatched junction nucleotides: 7. Germline V lookup: CDR1 SGHNT, CDR2 YYREEE (reference sequence). The CDR3 has 16 amino acids. CDR3 region: CASSLPTGGSNEKLFF. The CDR3 nucleotides are TGTGCCAGCAGCTTACCTACAGGGGGCTCGAATGAAAAACTGTTTTTT. The full variable domain, rest sourced from reference TRBV5-4 and TRBJ1-4, is ETGVTQSPTHLIKTRGQQVTLRCSSQSGHNTVSWYQQALGQGPQFIFQYYREEENGRGNFPPRFSGLQFPNYSSELNVNALELDDSALYLCASSLPTGGSNEKLFFGSGTQLSVL.

The chain recombines TRBV15 with TRBJ1-4; 9 nucleotides align to TRBD1. The CDR3 covers 17 residues. The germline gives CDR1 LNHNV, CDR2 YYDKDF (reference sequence). The V and J ends lost 5 bases and 8 bases, in that order; junction bases with no gene match: 15. The CDR3 nucleotides read TGTGCCACCAGCGGCCAAACAGGGGGCGCAAGGAGGGAAAAACTGTTTTTT. It specifies CATSGQTGGARREKLFF.

Comments on this clone: Distinct nucleotide sequences in the sample also encode this CDR3. The chain couples TRBV2 to TRBJ1-6; TRBD1 aligns across 7 bases. CDR3 length equals 16 residues. V was pared by 7 bases and J by 4 bases, with 10 bases of the junction left unmatched. Germline lookup yields CDR1 SNHLY and CDR2 FYNNEI. This CDR3 is CASTYFRDRYNSPLHF. CDR3 DNA: TGTGCCAGCACCTACTTCCGGGACAGATATAATTCACCCCTCCACTTT. The full variable domain, in which reference TRBV2 and TRBJ1-6 provide the parts outside the CDR3, is EPEVTQTPSHQVTQMGQEVILRCVPISNHLYFYWYRQILGQKVEFLVSFYNNEISEKSEIFDDQFSVERPDGSNFTLKIRSTKLEDSAMYFCASTYFRDRYNSPLHFGNGTRLTVT.

In this sample, this clone turned up a few times. V is TRBV18 and J is TRBJ2-7; 7 nucleotides agree with TRBD1. The CDR3 runs to 16 residues. Germline loops: CDR1 KGHSH, CDR2 LQKENI. Trimming took 0 bases from V and 2 from J; bases not matched to a gene: 7. CDR3 region: CASSPPGTAQTYEQYF. CDR3 nucleotide sequence: TGTGCCAGCTCACCACCAGGGACAGCCCAGACCTACGAGCAGTACTTC. Variable domain in full (rest from reference TRBV18 and TRBJ2-7): NAGVMQNPRHLVRRRGQEARLRCSPMKGHSHVYWYRQLPEEGLKFMVYLQKENIIDESGMPKERFSAEFPKEGPSILRIQQVVRGDSAAYFCASSPPGTAQTYEQYFGPGTRLTVT.

V is TRBV9 and J is TRBJ2-7; D is possibly TRBD2 (5 bases). Germline loops: CDR1 SGDLS, CDR2 YYNGEE. The CDR3 sequence is 15 residues long. Trimming shortened V by 2 bases and J by 4 bases, and 16 bases separated the two germline ends. This chain's CDR3 is CASSVGIPTFYEQYF. CDR3 in DNA: TGTGCCAGCAGCGTCGGGATTCCCACATTTTACGAGCAGTACTTC.

This clone was counted once. This chain uses TRBV5-8 with TRBJ2-5; D call uncertain. The CDR3 consists of 10 residues. Germline values: CDR1 SGHTS, CDR2 YDEGEE. CDR3 in amino acids: CASRQETQYF. The CDR3 nucleotides read TGTGCATCTAGGCAAGAGACCCAGTACTTC.

This clone was recorded once. The chain recombines TRBV6-1 with TRBJ2-1; D gene unclear. This CDR3 has 11 residues. V dropped 4 bases and J dropped 4 bases, with 2 bases sitting between them. The germline gives CDR1 MNHNS, CDR2 SASEGT. CDR3 sequence (DNA): TGTGCCAGCAGTGTATACAATGAGCAGTTCTTC. It is translated as CASSVYNEQFF.

The chain links TRBV5-4 to TRBJ2-7; tentative D call: TRBD2 (5 bases). Germline CDR1 is SGHNT and CDR2 is YYREEE (reference sequence). This CDR3 is built from 12 residues. Deletions cut 4 bases from V and 6 bases from J, with 11 bases between. The CDR3 DNA reads as TGTGCCAGCAGCCCCCCCGGGGTCGAGCAGTACTTC. It codes for CASSPPGVEQYF.